The sequence of this T cell receptor beta chain was determined in a study of CD8+ T cells in alopecia areata. Study information: Severity of treated patients was scored by affected scalp percentage.

Sequencing used cDNA as its template, made by extracting RNA and reverse transcribing it. Only in-frame clones appear in the TCRdb table, and some are missing; sequencing was by immunoSEQ multiplex PCR. The repertoire includes 150,000 or so clones, just over 65% of them detected once, and roughly 0.91% sits in the top ten. V dropped 10 bases and J dropped 3; count of bases not matched to a gene: 9. Germline V gives CDR1 ENHRY, CDR2 SYGVKD. The CDR3 contains 14 residues. This clone has only a few counts. Its antigen remains unidentified. Treatment in this sample: oral pan-JAK inhibitor, 5-10 mg twice daily. Study observations and caveats: An increase in clonality over normal scalp was evident in lesional scalp, especially alopecia totalis/universalis.

This clonotype was obtained from a human donor with alopecia areata. The sample was CD4+ T cells sorted from blood, taken at week 4, from a patient treated with tofacitinib. This chain links TRBV10-3 with TRBJ2-7, with 10 nucleotides matching TRBD1. CDR3 sequence: CATAPGQGHYEQYF. DNA for the CDR3: TGTGCCACCGCTCCGGGACAGGGGCACTACGAGCAGTACTTC.